The subject of this entry is one T cell receptor beta chain. The V gene's germline CDR1 is MNHEY and CDR2 SVGAGI. Trimming took 2 bases from V and 4 from J; bases not matched to a gene: 3. The CDR3 is made up of 14 amino acids. Per the original data handling: Estimates of nucleated cell counts were drawn from the amplification of reference gene primers. Clones were sequenced by immunoSEQ multiplex PCR, and TCRdb holds only the in-frame ones, with some missing. V and J calls and clone size are as listed in that table; D and trimming were resolved from the DNA. This sample has around 230,000 clones; 84% occur once, and the top ten carry 2% to 2.5%. This entry belongs to a study of blood T cell repertoires in COVID-19. About the study: Sites across the United States, Italy and Spain contributed samples from acute and convalescent COVID-19. The cDNA or gDNA used as material had been derived from T cells, B-cell-depleted T cells, or PBMCs.

The sequencing sample was made of peripheral blood. J is TRBJ2-7 and V is TRBV6-5; 9 nucleotides line up with TRBD1. The sequence came from a man aged 40-49 years who had recovered from COVID-19. CDR3 loop: CASSYTGGEYEQYF. In nucleotides, the CDR3 is TGTGCCAGCAGTTACACAGGGGGCGAGTACGAGCAGTACTTC.